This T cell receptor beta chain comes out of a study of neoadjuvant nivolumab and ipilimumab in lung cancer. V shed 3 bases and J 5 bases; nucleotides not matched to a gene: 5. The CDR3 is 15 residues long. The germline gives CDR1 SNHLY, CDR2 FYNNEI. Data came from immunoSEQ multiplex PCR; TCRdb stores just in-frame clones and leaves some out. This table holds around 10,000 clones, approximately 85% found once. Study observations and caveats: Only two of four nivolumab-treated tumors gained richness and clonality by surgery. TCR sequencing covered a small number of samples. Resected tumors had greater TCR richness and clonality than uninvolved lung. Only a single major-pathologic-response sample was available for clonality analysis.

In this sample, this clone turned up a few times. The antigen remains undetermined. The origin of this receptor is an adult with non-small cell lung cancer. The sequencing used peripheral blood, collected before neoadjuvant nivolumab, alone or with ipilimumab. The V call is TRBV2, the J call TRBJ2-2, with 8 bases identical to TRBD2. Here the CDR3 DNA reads TGTGCCAGCAGTGAGAGCGGGAGTAGGACCGGGGAGCTGTTTTTT. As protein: CASSESGSRTGELFF.